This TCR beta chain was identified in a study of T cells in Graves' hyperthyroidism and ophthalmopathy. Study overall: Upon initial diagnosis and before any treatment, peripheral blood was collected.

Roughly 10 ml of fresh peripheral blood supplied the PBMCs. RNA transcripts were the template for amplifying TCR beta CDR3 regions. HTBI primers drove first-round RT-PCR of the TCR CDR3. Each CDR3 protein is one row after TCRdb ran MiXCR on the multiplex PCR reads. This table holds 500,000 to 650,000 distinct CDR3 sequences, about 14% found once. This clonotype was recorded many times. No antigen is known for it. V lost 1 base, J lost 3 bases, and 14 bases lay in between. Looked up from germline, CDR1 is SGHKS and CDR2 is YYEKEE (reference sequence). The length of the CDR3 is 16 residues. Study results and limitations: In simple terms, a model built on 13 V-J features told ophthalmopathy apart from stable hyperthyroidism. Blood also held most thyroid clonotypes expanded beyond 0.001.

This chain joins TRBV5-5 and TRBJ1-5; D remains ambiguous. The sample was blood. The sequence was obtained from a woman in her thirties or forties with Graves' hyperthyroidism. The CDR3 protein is CASSLWGTNVNQPQHF. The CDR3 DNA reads TGTGCCAGCAGCTTGTGGGGTACGAACGTCAATCAGCCCCAGCATTTT.